This T cell receptor (beta chain) was recovered during a study of beta chain features in type 1 diabetes. Reverse transcription of all isolated RNA meant that expressed TCRB transcripts were sequenced. Using immunoSEQ multiplex PCR, the repertoire was profiled, and TCRdb retains in-frame clones only, with some absent. This table has more than 300,000 clones, over 9.5% appearing once. Overall study results and limits: Compared to healthy donors, patients appeared to have naive, central memory and Treg TCRB repertoires that were more alike. VDJ junctions in type 1 diabetes patients carried more deletions and fewer insertions.

This clone has only a few counts. The antigen is unknown. Every participating donor gave one draw, a heparinised blood sample averaging around 100 mL. Sorted populations were all over 95% pure. The source of this sequence is a man aged 18-30 years in good health. Sample: naive CD4+ T cells from blood.

For the CDR3, the DNA is TGCGCCAGCAGCTTGGGTGCGGGGGGCTTTTCCAATGAGCAGTTCTTC. It encodes CASSLGAGGFSNEQFF. V and J are TRBV5-1 and TRBJ2-1; 8 bases match TRBD2. J was trimmed by 6 bases and V by 0 bases; bases with no gene match: 8. Germline V gives CDR1 SGHRS, CDR2 YFSETQ. The CDR3 totals 16 residues.